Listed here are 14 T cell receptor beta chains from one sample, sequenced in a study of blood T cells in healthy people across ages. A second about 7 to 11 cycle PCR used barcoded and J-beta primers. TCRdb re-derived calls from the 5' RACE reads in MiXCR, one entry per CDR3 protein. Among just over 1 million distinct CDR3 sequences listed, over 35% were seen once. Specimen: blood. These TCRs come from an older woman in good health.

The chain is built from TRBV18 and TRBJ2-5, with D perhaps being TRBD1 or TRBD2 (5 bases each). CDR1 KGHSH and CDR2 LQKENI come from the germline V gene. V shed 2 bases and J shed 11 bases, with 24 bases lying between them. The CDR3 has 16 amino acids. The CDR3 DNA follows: TGTGCCAGCTCACCATCTGACAGAAGTACCTACGAGGGGCAGTACTTC. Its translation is CASSPSDRSTYEGQYF. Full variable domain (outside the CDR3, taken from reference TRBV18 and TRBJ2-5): NAGVMQNPRHLVRRRGQEARLRCSPMKGHSHVYWYRQLPEEGLKFMVYLQKENIIDESGMPKERFSAEFPKEGPSILRIQQVVRGDSAAYFCASSPSDRSTYEGQYFGPGTRLLVL.

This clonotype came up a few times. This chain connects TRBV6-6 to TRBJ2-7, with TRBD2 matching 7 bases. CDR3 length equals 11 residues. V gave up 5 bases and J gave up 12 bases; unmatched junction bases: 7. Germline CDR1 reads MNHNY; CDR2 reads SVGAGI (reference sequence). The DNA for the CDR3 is TGTGCCAGCAGTAAGGGACTAAACGGGTACTTC. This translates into CASSKGLNGYF.

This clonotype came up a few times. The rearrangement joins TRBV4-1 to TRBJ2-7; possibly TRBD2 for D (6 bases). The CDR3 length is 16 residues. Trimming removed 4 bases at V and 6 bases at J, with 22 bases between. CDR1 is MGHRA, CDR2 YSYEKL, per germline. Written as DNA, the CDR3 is TGCGCCAGCAGCCCTCCGGGACTCCAGGCCTCTGGCGAGCAGTACTTC. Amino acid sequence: CASSPPGLQASGEQYF.

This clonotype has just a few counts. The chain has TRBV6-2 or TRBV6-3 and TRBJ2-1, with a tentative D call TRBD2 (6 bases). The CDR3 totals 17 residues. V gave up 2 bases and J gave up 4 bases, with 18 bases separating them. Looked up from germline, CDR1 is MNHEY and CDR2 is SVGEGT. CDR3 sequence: CASSYTKTRELYNEQFF. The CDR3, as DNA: TGTGCCAGCAGTTACACCAAGACTAGAGAATTGTACAATGAGCAGTTCTTC.

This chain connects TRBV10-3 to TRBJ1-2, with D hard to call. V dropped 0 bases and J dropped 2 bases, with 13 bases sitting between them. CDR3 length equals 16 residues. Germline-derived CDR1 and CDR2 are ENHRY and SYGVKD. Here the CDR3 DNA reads TGTGCCATCAGTGAGTCGAGGCCCAGGATGAACTATGGCTACACCTTC. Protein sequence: CAISESRPRMNYGYTF.

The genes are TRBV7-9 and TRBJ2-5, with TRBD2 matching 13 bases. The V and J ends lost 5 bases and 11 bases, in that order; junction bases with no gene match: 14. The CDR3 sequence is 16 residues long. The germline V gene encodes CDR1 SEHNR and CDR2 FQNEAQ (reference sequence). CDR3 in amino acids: CASSPRTSGSHNEQYF. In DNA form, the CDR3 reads TGTGCCAGCAGCCCCAGGACTAGCGGGAGTCACAATGAGCAGTACTTC. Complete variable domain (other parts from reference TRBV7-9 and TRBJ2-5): DTGVSQNPRHKITKRGQNVTFRCDPISEHNRLYWYRQTLGQGPEFLTYFQNEAQLEKSRLLSDRFSAERPKGSFSTLEIQRTEQGDSAMYLCASSPRTSGSHNEQYFGPGTRLLVL.

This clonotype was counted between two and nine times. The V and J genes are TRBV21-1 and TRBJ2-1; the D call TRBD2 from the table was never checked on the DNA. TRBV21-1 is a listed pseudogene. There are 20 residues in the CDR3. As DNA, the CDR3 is TGTGCCAGCAGCAAAGCGCTTTCCACTACACTAGCGGGACTAAACAATGAGCAGTTCTTC. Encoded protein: CASSKALSTTLAGLNNEQFF.

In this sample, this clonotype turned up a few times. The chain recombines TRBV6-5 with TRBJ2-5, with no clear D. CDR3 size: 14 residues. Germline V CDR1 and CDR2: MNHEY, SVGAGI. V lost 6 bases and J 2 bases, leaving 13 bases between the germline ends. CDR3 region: CASSPGPNQETQYF. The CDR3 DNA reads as TGTGCCAGCAGCCCCGGGCCGAATCAAGAGACCCAGTACTTC.

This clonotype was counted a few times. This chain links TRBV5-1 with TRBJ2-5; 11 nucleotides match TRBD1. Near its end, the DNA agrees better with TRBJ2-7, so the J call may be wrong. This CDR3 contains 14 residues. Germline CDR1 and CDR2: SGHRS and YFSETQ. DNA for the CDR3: TGCGCCAGCAGCCGACTGGACAGGGGGCGCGAGCAGTACTTC. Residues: CASSRLDRGREQYF.

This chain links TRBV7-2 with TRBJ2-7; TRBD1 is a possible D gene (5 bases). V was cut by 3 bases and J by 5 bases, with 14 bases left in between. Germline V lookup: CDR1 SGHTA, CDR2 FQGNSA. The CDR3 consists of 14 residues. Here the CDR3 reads CASSFLGLLHEQYF. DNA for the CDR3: TGTGCCAGCAGCTTTTTGGGGCTCCTCCACGAGCAGTACTTC.

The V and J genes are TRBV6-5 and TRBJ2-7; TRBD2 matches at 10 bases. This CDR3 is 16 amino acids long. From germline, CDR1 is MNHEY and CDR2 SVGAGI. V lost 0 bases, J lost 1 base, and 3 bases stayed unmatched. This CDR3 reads CASSYSSLAGSYEQYF. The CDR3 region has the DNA TGTGCCAGCAGTTACTCTTCACTAGCGGGGTCCTACGAGCAGTACTTC.

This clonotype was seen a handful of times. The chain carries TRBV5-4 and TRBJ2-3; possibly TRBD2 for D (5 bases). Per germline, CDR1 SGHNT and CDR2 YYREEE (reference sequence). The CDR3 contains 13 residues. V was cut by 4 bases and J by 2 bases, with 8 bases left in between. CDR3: CASSKRATDTQYF. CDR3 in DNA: TGTGCCAGCAGCAAGAGGGCCACAGATACGCAGTATTTT. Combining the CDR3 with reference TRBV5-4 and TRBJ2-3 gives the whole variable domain ETGVTQSPTHLIKTRGQQVTLRCSSQSGHNTVSWYQQALGQGPQFIFQYYREEENGRGNFPPRFSGLQFPNYSSELNVNALELDDSALYLCASSKRATDTQYFGPGTRLTVL.

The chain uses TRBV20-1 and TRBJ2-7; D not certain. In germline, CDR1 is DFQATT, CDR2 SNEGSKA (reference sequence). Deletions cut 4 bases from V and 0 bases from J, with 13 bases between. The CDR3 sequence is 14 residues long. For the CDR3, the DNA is TGCAGTGCTATTGGACGCCCGAGCTCCTACGAGCAGTACTTC. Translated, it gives CSAIGRPSSYEQYF.

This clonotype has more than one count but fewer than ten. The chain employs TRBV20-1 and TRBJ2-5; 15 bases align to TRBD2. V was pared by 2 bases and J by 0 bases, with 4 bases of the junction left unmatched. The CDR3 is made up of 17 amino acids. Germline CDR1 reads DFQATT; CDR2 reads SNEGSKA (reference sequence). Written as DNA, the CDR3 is TGCAGTGCTAGATCCGGGACTAGCGGGAGGTACCAAGAGACCCAGTACTTC. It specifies CSARSGTSGRYQETQYF.